This TCR beta chain was profiled in a study of T cell responses to AZD1222 COVID-19 vaccine. Study as a whole: Pooled in the analysis were second doses at about 4 or about 12 weeks.

This table comes from immunoSEQ multiplex PCR, and its TCRdb copy is limited to in-frame clones, with some not included. The sample yields around 190,000 clones, 70% to 90% seen once. The input for sequencing was peripheral blood, taken on day 0 of AZD1222 vaccination. The receptor was derived from an adult in good health.

CDR3 residues: CASSFEFNEQFF. The CDR3 DNA reads TGTGCCAGCAGTTTTGAGTTCAATGAGCAGTTCTTC. The rearrangement links TRBV28 to TRBJ2-1, with no clear D. Trimming pared 3 bases from V and 6 bases from J, leaving 6 bases between. Germline V CDR1 and CDR2: MDHEN, SYDVKM. CDR3 length: 12 residues.